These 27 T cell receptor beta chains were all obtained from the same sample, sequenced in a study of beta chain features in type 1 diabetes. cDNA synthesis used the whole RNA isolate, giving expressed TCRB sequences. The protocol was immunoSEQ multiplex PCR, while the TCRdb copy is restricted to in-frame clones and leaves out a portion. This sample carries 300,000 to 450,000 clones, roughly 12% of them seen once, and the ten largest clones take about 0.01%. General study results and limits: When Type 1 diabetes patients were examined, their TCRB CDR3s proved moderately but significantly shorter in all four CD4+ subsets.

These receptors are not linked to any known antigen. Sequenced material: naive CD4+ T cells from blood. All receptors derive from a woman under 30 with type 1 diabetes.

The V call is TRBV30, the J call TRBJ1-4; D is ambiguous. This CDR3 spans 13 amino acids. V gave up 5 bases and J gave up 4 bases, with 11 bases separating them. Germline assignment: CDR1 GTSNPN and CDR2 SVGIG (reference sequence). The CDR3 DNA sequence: TGTGCCTGGTCCGGCGGGTTTAATGAAAAACTGTTTTTT. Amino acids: CAWSGGFNEKLFF.

Here the CDR3 reads CASSGSAYEQYF. As DNA, the CDR3 is TGTGCCAGCAGCGGGAGCGCCTACGAGCAGTACTTC. The chain has TRBV5-4 and TRBJ2-7, with D tentatively TRBD2 (5 bases). Germline-derived CDR1 and CDR2 are SGHNT and YYREEE (reference sequence). The CDR3 is made up of 12 amino acids. V was shortened by 4 bases and J by 2 bases, with 7 bases between the two germline ends.

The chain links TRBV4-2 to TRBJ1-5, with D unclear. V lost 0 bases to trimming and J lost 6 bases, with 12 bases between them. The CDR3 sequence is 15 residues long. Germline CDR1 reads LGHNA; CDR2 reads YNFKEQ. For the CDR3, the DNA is TGTGCCAGCAGCCAAGAGTTCGCCCCGGGTCAGCCCCAGCATTTT. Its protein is CASSQEFAPGQPQHF.

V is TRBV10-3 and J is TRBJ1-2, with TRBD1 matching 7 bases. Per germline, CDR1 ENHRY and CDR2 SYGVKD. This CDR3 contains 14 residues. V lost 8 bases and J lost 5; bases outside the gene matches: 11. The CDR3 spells CAIFPGQAAYGYTF. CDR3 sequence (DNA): TGTGCCATCTTCCCTGGACAGGCAGCATATGGCTACACCTTC.

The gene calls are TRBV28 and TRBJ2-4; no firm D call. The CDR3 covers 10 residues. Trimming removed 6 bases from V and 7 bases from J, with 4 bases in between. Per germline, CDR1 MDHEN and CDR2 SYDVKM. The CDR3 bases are TGTGCCAGCAGCTCGAACATTCAGTACTTC. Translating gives CASSSNIQYF.

The CDR3 loop is CASSESTGPGNTIYF. DNA of the CDR3: TGTGCCAGCAGTGAATCCACAGGGCCCGGAAACACCATATATTTT. The V call is TRBV25-1, the J call TRBJ1-3, with a tentative D call TRBD1 (6 bases). The germline gives CDR1 MGHDK, CDR2 SYGVNS. This CDR3 has 15 amino acids. The ends were cut back, 1 base at V and 4 bases at J, with 11 bases in the middle.

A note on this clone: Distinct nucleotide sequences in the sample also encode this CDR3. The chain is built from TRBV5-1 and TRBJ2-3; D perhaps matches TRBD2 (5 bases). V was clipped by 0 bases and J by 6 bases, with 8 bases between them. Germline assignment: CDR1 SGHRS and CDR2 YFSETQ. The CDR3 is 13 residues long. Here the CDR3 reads CASSLATGDTQYF. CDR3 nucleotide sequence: TGCGCCAGCAGCTTGGCAACGGGGGATACGCAGTATTTT.

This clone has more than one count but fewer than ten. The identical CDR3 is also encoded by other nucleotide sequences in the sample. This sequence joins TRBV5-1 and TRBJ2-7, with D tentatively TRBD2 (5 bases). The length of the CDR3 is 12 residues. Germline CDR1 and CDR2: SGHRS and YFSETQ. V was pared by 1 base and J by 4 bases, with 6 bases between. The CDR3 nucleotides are TGCGCCAGCAGCTTGAGCGGATACGAGCAGTACTTC. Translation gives CASSLSGYEQYF.

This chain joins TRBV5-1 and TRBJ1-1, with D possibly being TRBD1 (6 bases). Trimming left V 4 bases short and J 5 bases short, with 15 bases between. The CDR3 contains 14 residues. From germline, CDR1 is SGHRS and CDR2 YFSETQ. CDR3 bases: TGCGCCAGCAGCGGCGGACAGATGGGGACTGAAGCTTTCTTT. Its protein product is CASSGGQMGTEAFF.

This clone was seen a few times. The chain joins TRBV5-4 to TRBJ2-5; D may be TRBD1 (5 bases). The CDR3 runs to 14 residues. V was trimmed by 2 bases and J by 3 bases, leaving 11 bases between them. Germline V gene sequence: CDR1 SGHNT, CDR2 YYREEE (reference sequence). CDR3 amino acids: CASSLARAKETQYF. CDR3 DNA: TGTGCCAGCAGCTTAGCCAGGGCAAAAGAGACCCAGTACTTC.

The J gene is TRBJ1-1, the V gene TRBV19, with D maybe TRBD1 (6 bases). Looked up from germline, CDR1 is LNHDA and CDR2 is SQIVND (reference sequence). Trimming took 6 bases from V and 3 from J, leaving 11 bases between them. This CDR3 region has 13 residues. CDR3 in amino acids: CASSYREHTEAFF. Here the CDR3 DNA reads TGTGCCAGTAGCTACAGGGAGCACACTGAAGCTTTCTTT.

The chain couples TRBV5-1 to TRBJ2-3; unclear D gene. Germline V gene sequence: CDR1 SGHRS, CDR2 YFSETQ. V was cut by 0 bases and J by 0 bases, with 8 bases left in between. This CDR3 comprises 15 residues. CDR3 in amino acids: CASSLGGSSTDTQYF. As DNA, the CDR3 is TGCGCCAGCAGCTTGGGCGGATCTAGCACAGATACGCAGTATTTT. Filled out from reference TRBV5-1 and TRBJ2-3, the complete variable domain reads KAGVTQTPRYLIKTRGQQVTLSCSPISGHRSVSWYQQTPGQGLQFLFEYFSETQRNKGNFPGRFSGRQFSNSRSEMNVSTLELGDSALYLCASSLGGSSTDTQYFGPGTRLTVL.

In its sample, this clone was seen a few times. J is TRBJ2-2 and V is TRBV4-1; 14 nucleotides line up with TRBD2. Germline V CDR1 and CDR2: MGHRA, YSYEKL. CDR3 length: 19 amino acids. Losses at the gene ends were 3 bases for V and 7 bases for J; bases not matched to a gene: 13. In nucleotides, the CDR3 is TGCGCCAGCAGCCAGAGACTAGCGGGAGGGTCCGGGCTAGGCGGGGAGCTGTTTTTT. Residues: CASSQRLAGGSGLGGELFF.

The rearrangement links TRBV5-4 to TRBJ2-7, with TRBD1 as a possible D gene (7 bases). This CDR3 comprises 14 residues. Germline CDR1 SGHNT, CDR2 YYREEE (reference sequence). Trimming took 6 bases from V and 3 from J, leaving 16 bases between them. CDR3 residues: CASTRQGGRYEQYF. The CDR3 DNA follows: TGTGCCAGCACCCGCCAGGGGGGCCGCTACGAGCAGTACTTC. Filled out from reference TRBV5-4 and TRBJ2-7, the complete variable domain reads ETGVTQSPTHLIKTRGQQVTLRCSSQSGHNTVSWYQQALGQGPQFIFQYYREEENGRGNFPPRFSGLQFPNYSSELNVNALELDDSALYLCASTRQGGRYEQYFGPGTRLTVT.

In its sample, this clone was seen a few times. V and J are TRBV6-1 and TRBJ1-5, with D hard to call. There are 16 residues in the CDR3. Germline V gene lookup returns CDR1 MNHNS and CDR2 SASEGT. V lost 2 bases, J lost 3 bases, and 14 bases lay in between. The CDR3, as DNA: TGTGCCAGCAGTGAAACTTGGAACAGCTTCAATCAGCCCCAGCATTTT. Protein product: CASSETWNSFNQPQHF.

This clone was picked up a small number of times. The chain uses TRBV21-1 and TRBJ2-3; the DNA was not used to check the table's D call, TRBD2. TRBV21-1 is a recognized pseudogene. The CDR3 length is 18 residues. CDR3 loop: CASRKGSHARSSTDTQYF. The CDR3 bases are TGTGCCAGCCGGAAAGGAAGCCACGCACGGTCTAGCACAGATACGCAGTATTTT.

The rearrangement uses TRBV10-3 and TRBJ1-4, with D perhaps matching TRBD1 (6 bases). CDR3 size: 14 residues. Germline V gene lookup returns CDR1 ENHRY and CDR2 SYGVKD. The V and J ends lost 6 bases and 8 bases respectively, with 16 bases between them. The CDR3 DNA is TGTGCCATCAGGCAGGGTGGCCAGGGGGAAAAACTGTTTTTT. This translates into CAIRQGGQGEKLFF.

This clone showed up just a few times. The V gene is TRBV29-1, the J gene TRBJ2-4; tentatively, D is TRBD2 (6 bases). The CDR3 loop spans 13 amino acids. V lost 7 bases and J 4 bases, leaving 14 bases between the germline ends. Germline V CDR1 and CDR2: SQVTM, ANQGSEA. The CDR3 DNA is TGCAGCGCCCGCCTGGGGGGAAAAAACATTCAGTACTTC. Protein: CSARLGGKNIQYF.

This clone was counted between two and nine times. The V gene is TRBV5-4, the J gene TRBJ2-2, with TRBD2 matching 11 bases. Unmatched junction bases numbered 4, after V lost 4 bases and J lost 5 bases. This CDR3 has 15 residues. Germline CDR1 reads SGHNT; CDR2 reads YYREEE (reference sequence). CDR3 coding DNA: TGTGCCAGCAGCCTTAGGACTAGCGGGACCGGGGAGCTGTTTTTT. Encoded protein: CASSLRTSGTGELFF.

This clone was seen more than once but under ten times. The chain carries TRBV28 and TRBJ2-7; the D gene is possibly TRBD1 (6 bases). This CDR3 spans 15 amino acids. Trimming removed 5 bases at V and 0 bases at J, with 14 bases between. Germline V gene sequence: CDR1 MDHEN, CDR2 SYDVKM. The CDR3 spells CASSLRDMISYEQYF. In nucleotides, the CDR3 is TGTGCCAGCAGTCTCCGGGACATGATCTCCTACGAGCAGTACTTC.

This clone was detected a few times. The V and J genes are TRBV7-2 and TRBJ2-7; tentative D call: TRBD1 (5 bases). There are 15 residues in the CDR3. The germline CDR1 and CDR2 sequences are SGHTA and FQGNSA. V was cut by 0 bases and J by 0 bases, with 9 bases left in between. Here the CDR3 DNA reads TGTGCCAGCAGCTTAGCAGGGGTTGACTCCTACGAGCAGTACTTC. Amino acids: CASSLAGVDSYEQYF.

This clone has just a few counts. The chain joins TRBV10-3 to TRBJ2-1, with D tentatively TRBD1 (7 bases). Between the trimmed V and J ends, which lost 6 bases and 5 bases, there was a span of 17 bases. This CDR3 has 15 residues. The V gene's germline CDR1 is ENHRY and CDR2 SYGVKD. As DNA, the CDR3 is TGTGCCATCAGCCTGGGACAGAGGGGGGACAATGAGCAGTTCTTC. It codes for CAISLGQRGDNEQFF.

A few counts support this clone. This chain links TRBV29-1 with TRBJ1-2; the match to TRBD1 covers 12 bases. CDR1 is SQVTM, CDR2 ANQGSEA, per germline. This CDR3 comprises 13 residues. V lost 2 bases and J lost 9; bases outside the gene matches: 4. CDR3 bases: TGCAGCGTTGAAACGGGACAGGGGGCGAGCTACACCTTC. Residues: CSVETGQGASYTF.

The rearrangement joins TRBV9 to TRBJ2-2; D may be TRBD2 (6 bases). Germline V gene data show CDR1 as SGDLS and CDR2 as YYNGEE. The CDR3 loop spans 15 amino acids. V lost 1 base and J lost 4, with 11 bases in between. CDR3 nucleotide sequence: TGTGCCAGCAGCGTATTGGCGGGGCCCACCGGGGAGCTGTTTTTT. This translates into CASSVLAGPTGELFF.

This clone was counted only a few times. CDR3 loop: CASRPTGGSYEQYF. The CDR3 DNA reads as TGTGCCAGCAGACCAACAGGGGGGTCCTACGAGCAGTACTTC. The chain recombines TRBV5-4 with TRBJ2-7; 8 positions match TRBD1. The CDR3 length is 14 residues. CDR1 SGHNT and CDR2 YYREEE come from the germline V gene (reference sequence). V lost 5 bases and J lost 1; bases outside the gene matches: 5.

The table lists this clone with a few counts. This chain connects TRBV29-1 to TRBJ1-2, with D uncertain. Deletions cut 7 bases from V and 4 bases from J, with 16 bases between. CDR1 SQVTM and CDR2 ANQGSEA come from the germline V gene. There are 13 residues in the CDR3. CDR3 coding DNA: TGCAGCGCCCTTCCCCCGTCGGTCTATGGCTACACCTTC. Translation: CSALPPSVYGYTF.

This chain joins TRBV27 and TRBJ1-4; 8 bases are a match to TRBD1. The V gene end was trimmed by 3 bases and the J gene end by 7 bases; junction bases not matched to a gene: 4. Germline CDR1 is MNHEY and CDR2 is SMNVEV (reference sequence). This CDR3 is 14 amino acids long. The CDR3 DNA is TGTGCCAGCAGTTTCGCCGGGACAGGTGAAAAACTGTTTTTT. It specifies CASSFAGTGEKLFF.